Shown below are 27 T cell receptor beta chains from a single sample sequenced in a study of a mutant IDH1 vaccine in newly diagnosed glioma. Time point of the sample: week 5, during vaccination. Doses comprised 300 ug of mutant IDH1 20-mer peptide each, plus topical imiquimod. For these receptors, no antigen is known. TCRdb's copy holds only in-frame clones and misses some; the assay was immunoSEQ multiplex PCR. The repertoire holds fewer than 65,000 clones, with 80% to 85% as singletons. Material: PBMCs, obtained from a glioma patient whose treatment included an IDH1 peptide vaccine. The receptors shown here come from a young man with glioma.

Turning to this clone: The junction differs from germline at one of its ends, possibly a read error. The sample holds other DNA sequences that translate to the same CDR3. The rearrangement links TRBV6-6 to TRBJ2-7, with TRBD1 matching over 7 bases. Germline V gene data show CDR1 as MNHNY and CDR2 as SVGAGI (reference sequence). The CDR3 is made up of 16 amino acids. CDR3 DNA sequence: TGTGCTAGCAGTCGAAAGGGACAGTCTTTTCCCTACGAGCAGTACTTC. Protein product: CASSRKGQSFPYEQYF.

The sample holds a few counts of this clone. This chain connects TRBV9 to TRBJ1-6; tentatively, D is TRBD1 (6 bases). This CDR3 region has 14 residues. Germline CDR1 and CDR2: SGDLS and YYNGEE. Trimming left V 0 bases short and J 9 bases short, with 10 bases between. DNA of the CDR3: TGTGCCAGCAGCGTAGATGAGGGGGGTTCACCCCTCCACTTT. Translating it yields CASSVDEGGSPLHF.

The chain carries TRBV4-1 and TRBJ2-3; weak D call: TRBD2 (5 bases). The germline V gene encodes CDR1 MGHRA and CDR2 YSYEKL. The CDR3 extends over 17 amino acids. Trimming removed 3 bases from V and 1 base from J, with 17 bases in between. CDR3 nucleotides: TGCGCCAGCAGCCAGGGAGCTTGGACCGGGCGCACAGATACGCAGTATTTT. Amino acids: CASSQGAWTGRTDTQYF.

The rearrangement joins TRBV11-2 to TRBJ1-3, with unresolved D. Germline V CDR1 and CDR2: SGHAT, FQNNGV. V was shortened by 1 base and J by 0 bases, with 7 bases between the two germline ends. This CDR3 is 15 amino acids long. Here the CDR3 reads CASSLARYSGNTIYF. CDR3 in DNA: TGTGCCAGCAGCTTAGCACGGTACTCTGGAAACACCATATATTTT.

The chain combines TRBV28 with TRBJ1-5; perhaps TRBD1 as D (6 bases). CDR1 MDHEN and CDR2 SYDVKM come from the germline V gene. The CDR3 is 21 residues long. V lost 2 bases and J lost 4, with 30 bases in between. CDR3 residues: CASSLGGWTLGANGENQPQHF. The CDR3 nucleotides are TGTGCCAGCAGTTTAGGGGGCTGGACGTTAGGGGCTAATGGTGAAAATCAGCCCCAGCATTTT.

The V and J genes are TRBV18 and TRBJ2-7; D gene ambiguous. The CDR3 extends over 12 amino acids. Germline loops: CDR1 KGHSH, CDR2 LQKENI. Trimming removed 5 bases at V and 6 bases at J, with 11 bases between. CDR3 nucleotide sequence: TGTGCCAGCTCATCCGTTACTCCCGAGCAGTACTTC. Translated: CASSSVTPEQYF.

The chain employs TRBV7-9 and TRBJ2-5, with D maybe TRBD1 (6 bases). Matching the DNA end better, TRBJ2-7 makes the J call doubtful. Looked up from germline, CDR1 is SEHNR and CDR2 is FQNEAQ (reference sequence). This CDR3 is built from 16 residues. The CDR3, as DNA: TGTGCCAGCAGCTTAATTGGGCCAGGGGTTTTCTACGAGCAGTACTTC. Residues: CASSLIGPGVFYEQYF.

The CDR3 bases are TGTGCCAGCACTCGAGGGTGGCAGGCAAAAGCTGGAAACACCATATATTTT. Its translation is CASTRGWQAKAGNTIYF. J is TRBJ1-3 and V is TRBV9; D call uncertain. The CDR3 has 17 residues. V was cut by 6 bases and J by 2 bases, with 21 bases left in between. Germline V CDR1 and CDR2: SGDLS, YYNGEE.

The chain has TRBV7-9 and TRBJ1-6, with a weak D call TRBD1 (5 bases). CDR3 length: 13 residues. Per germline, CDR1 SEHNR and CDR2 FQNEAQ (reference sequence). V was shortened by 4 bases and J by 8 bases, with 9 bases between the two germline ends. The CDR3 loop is CASSYGTYSPLHF. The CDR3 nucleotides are TGTGCCAGCAGCTACGGGACTTATTCACCCCTCCACTTT. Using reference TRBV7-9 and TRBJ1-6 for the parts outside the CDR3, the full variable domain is DTGVSQNPRHKITKRGQNVTFRCDPISEHNRLYWYRQTLGQGPEFLTYFQNEAQLEKSRLLSDRFSAERPKGSFSTLEIQRTEQGDSAMYLCASSYGTYSPLHFGNGTRLTVT.

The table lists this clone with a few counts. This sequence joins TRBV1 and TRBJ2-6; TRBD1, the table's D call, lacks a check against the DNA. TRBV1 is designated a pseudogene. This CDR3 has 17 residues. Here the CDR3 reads CTSSRGQGGGGANVLTF. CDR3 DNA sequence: TGCACCAGCAGCCGAGGACAGGGGGGGGGTGGGGCCAACGTCCTGACTTTC.

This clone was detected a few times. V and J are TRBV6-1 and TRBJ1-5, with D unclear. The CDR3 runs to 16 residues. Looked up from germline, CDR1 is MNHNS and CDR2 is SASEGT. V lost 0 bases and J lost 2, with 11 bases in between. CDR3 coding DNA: TGTGCCAGCAGTGAAGCGAGTCGACGGCGCAATCAGCCCCAGCATTTT. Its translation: CASSEASRRRNQPQHF.

For the CDR3, the DNA is TGTGCCAGTAGTATAGGGGGCCGGAGCAATCAGCCCCAGCATTTT. It translates to CASSIGGRSNQPQHF. The chain combines TRBV19 with TRBJ1-5; weak D call: TRBD1 (5 bases). The CDR3 runs to 15 residues. V was trimmed by 1 base and J by 1 base, leaving 8 bases between them. Germline values: CDR1 LNHDA, CDR2 SQIVND (reference sequence). Using reference TRBV19 and TRBJ1-5 for the parts outside the CDR3, the full variable domain is DGGITQSPKYLFRKEGQNVTLSCEQNLNHDAMYWYRQDPGQGLRLIYYSQIVNDFQKGDIAEGYSVSREKKESFPLTVTSAQKNPTAFYLCASSIGGRSNQPQHFGDGTRLSIL.

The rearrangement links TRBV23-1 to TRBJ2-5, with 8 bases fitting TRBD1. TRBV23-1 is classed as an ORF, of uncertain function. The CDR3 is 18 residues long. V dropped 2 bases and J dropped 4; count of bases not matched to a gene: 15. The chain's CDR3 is CASSQEIVARGLGETQYF. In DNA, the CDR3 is TGCGCCAGCAGTCAAGAGATAGTAGCCAGGGGGCTAGGAGAGACCCAGTACTTC.

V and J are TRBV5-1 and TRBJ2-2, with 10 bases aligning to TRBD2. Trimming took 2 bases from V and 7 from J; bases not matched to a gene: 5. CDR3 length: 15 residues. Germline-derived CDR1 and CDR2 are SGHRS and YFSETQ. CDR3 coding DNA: TGCGCCAGCAGCTTCACTAGCGGGGAAGTCGGGGAGCTGTTTTTT. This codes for CASSFTSGEVGELFF.

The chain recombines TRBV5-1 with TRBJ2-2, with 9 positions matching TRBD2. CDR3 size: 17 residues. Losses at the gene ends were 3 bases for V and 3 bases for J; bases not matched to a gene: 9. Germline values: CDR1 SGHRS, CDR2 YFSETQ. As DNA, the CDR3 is TGCGCCAGCAGCTACGGTAGTAGCGGGGGTCACACCGGGGAGCTGTTTTTT. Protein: CASSYGSSGGHTGELFF.

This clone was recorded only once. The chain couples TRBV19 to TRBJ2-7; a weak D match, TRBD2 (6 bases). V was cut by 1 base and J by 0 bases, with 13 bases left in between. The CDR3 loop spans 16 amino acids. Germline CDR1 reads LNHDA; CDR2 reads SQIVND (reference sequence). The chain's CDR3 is CASSIGVGGASYEQYF. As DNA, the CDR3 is TGTGCCAGTAGTATAGGGGTAGGCGGGGCCTCCTACGAGCAGTACTTC.

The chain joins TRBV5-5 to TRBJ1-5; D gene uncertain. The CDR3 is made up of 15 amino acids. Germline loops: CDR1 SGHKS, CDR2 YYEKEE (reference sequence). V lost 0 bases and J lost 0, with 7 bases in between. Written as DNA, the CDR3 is TGTGCCAGCAGCTTGGCGGTCACTAGCAATCAGCCCCAGCATTTT. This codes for CASSLAVTSNQPQHF.

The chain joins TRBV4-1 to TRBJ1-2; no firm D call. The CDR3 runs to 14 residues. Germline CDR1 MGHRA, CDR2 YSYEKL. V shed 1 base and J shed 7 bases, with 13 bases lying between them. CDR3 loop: CASSQVSFRGGYTF. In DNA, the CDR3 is TGCGCCAGCAGCCAAGTTAGTTTTCGGGGTGGCTACACCTTC.

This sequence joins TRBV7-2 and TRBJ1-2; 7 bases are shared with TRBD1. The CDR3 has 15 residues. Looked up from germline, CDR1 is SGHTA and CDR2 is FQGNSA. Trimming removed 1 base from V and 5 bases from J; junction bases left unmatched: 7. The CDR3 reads CASSLVQGVGYGYTF. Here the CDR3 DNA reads TGTGCCAGCAGCTTAGTCCAGGGGGTGGGGTATGGCTACACCTTC.

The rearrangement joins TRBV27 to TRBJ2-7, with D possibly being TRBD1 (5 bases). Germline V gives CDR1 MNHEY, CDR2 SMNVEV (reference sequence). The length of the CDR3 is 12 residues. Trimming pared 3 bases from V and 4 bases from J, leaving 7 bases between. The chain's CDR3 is CASSFSGYEQYF. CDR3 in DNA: TGTGCCAGCAGTTTTTCAGGGTACGAGCAGTACTTC.

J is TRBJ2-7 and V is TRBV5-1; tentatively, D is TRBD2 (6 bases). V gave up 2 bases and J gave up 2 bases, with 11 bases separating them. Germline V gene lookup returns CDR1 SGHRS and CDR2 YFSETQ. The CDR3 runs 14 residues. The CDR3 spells CASSFSGGAYEQYF. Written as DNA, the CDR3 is TGCGCCAGCAGCTTTTCGGGCGGGGCCTACGAGCAGTACTTC.

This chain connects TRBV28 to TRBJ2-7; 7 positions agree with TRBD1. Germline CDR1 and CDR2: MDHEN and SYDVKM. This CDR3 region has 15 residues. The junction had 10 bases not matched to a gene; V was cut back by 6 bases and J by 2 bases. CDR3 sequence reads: CASRPGTEIPYEQYF. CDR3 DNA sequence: TGTGCCAGCAGACCAGGGACAGAGATTCCCTACGAGCAGTACTTC.

The CDR3 is CASSWLGGYYEQYF. CDR3 DNA sequence: TGCGCCAGCAGCTGGCTGGGGGGATACTACGAGCAGTACTTC. The chain combines TRBV5-1 with TRBJ2-7; tentatively, D is TRBD2 (6 bases). CDR1 is SGHRS, CDR2 YFSETQ, per germline. Trimming cost V 3 bases and J 3 bases, with 13 bases left between them. This CDR3 has 14 amino acids.

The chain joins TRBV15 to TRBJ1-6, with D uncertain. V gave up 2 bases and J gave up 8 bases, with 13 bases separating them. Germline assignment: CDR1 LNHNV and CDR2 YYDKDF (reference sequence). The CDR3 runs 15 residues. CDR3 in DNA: TGTGCCACCAGCAGATCGGCCAGAGAGGATTCACCCCTCCACTTT. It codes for CATSRSAREDSPLHF.

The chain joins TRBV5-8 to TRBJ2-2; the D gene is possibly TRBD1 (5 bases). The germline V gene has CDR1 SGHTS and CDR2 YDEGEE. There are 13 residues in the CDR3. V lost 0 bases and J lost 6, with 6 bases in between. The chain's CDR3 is CASSLEGAGELFF. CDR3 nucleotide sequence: TGTGCCAGCAGCTTGGAAGGGGCCGGGGAGCTGTTTTTT.

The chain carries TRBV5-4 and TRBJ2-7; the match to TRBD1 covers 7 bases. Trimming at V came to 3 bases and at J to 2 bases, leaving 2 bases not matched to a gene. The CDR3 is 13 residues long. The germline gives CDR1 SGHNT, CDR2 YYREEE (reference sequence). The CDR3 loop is CASSWGTAYEQYF. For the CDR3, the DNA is TGTGCCAGCAGCTGGGGGACAGCCTACGAGCAGTACTTC.

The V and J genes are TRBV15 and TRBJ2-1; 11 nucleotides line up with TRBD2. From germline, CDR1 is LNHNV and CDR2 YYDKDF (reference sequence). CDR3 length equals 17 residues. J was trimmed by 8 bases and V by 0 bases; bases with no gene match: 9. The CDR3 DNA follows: TGTGCCACCAGCAGAGATAGGCTAGCGGGGGGACGGGATGAGCAGTTCTTC. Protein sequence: CATSRDRLAGGRDEQFF. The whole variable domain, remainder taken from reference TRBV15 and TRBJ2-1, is DAMVIQNPRYQVTQFGKPVTLSCSQTLNHNVMYWYQQKSSQAPKLLFHYYDKDFNNEADTPDNFQSRRPNTSFCFLDIRSPGLGDTAMYLCATSRDRLAGGRDEQFFGPGTRLTVL.